The clone carrying this T cell receptor beta chain was seen just once. Its antigen remains unidentified. The second PCR ran about 6 to 12 cycles with a sample-barcoded 5' primer and J-beta primers. TCRdb re-called the 5' RACE reads through MiXCR, storing one row per CDR3 protein. The sample consists of about 1.4 million distinct CDR3 sequences, around 55% of them appearing once. This sample is part of a study of blood T cells in healthy people across ages. Study-level background: Capture by template switching was about one barcoded beta molecule per two T cells. Notes on the study in general: More naive CD4+ cells and higher diversity marked long-lived donors relative to aged donors. Among T cells, TCR beta diversity per million cells dropped roughly linearly as age rose. It was held that the diversity estimates obtained from one million T cells were underestimates.

From germline, CDR1 is SGHKS and CDR2 YYEKEE (reference sequence). The junction had 8 bases not matched to a gene; V was cut back by 4 bases and J by 6 bases. CDR3 length: 15 amino acids. Sequencing used blood. This rearrangement joins TRBV5-5 to TRBJ2-1; 9 nucleotides agree with TRBD2. This sequence originates from a young man in good health. The CDR3 sequence: CASSPEVAGANEQFF. The CDR3 nucleotides read TGTGCCAGCAGCCCGGAGGTAGCGGGGGCCAATGAGCAGTTCTTC. The full variable domain, rest sourced from reference TRBV5-5 and TRBJ2-1, is DAGVTQSPTHLIKTRGQQVTLRCSPISGHKSVSWYQQVLGQGPQFIFQYYEKEERGRGNFPDRFSARQFPNYSSELNVNALLLGDSALYLCASSPEVAGANEQFFGPGTRLTVL.